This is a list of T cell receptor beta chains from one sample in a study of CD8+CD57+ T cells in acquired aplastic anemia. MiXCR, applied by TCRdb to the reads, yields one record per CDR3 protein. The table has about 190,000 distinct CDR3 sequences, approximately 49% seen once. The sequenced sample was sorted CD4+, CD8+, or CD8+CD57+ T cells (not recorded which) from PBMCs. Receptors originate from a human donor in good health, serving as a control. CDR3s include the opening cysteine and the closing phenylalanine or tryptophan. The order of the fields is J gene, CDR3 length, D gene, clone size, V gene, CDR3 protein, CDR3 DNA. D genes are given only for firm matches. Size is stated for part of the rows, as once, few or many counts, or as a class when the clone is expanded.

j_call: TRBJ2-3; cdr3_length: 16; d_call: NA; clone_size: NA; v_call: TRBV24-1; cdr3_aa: CATSDWGRGSTDAQYF; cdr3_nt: TGTGCCACCAGTGATTGGGGCAGGGGTAGCACAGATGCGCAGTATTTT
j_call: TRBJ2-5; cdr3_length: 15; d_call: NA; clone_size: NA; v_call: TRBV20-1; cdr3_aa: CSARDLSSGPETQYF; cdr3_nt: TGCAGTGCTAGAGATCTTAGTAGCGGCCCAGAGACCCAGTACTTC
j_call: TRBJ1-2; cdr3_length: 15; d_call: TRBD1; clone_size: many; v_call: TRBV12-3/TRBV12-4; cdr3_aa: CASSRPGQRTYGYTF; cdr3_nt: TGTGCCAGCAGTCGACCGGGACAGCGCACCTATGGCTACACCTTC
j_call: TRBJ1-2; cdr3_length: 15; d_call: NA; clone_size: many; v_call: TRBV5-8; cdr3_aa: CASSLDGHIYYGYTF; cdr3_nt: TGTGCCAGCAGCTTGGACGGACATATATACTATGGCTACACCTTC
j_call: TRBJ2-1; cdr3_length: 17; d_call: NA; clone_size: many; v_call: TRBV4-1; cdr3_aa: CASSHIPRDFSYNEQFF; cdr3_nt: TGCGCCAGCAGCCACATCCCCCGGGACTTCTCCTACAATGAGCAGTTCTTC
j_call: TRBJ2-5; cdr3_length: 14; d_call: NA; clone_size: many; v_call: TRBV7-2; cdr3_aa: CASSFGLLQETQYF; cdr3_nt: TGTGCCAGCAGCTTCGGACTCCTCCAAGAGACCCAGTACTTC
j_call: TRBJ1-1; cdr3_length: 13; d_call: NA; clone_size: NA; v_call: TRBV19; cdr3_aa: CATDTGENTEAFF; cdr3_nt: TGTGCCACCGATACGGGGGAGAACACTGAAGCTTTCTTT
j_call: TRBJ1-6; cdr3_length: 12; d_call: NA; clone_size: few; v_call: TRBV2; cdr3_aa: CASREGNSPLHF; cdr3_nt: TGTGCCAGCAGGGAAGGTAATTCACCCCTCCACTTT
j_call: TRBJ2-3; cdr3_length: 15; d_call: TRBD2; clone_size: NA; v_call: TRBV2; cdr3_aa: CASSYGAGVADTQYF; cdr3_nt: TGTGCCAGCAGTTACGGGGCGGGGGTCGCAGATACGCAGTATTTT
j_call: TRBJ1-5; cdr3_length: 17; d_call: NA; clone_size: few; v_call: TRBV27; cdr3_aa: CASAPAWGGFNNQPQHF; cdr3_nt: TGTGCTTCAGCCCCAGCCTGGGGGGGCTTTAACAATCAGCCCCAGCATTTT
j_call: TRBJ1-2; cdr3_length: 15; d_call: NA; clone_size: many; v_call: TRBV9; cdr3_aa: CASSVASPGTYGYTF; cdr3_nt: TGTGCCAGCAGCGTAGCTAGCCCAGGAACCTATGGCTACACCTTC
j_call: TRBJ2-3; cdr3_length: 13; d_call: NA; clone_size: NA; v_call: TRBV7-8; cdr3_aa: CASSTVSADMQYF; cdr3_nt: TGTGCCAGCAGCACAGTGAGCGCAGATATGCAGTATTTT
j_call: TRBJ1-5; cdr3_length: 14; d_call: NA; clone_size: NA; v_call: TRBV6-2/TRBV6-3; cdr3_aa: CASSGQRNNQPQHF; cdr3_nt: TGTGCCAGCAGTGGACAGCGAAATAATCAGCCCCAGCATTTT
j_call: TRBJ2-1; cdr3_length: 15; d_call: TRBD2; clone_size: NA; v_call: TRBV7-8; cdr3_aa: CASSQTSGGVYEQFF; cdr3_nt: TGTGCCAGCAGTCAAACTAGCGGGGGGGTCTATGAGCAGTTCTTC
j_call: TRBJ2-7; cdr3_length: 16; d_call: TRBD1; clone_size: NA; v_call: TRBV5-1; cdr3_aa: CASSLQMGTGSYEQYF; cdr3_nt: TGCGCCAGCAGCCTTCAGATGGGGACAGGCTCCTACGAGCAGTACTTC
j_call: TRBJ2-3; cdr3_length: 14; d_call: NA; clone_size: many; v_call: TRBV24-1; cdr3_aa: CATSGGRAGDTQYF; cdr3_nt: TGTGCCACCTCAGGTGGTAGGGCCGGAGATACGCAGTATTTT
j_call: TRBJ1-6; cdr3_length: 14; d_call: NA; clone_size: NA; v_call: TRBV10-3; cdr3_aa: CATRVWEGNSPLHF; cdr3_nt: TGTGCCACCCGAGTTTGGGAAGGTAATTCACCCCTCCACTTT
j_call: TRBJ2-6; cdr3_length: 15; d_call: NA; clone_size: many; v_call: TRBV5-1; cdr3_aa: CASSDAESGANVLTF; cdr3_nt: TGCGCCAGCAGCGACGCGGAGTCCGGGGCCAACGTCCTGACTTTC
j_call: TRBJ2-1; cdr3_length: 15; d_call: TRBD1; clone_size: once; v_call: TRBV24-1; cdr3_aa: CATSDPGTGGYEQFF; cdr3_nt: TGTGCCACCAGTGATCCCGGGACAGGCGGCTATGAGCAGTTCTTC
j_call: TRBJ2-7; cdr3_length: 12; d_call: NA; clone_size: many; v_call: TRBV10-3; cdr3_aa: CAIREFGYEQYF; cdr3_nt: TGTGCCATCAGGGAATTTGGGTACGAGCAGTACTTC
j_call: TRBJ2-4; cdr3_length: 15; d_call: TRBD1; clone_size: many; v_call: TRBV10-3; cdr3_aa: CATNPDRGAKNIQYF; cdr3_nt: TGTGCCACCAACCCGGACAGGGGGGCCAAAAACATTCAGTACTTC
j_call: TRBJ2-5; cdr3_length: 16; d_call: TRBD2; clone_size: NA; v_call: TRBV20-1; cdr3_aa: CSADSGLAGSIETQYF; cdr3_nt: TGCAGTGCGGATTCTGGACTAGCGGGGTCCATCGAGACCCAGTACTTC
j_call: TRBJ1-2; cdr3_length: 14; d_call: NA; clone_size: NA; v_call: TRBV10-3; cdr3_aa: CASSYDRQNRGYTF; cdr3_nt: TGTGCCAGCAGTTACGACCGACAAAATCGGGGCTACACCTTC
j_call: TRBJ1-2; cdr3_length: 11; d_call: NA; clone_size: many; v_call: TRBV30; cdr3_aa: CAWSLTGGYTF; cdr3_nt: TGTGCCTGGAGTCTAACAGGGGGCTACACCTTC